What follows are 22 T cell receptor beta chains derived from one specimen sequenced in a study of blood T cells in healthy people across ages (dated by TCRdb to the mid-2010s). The library was made by 5' RACE. Sequencing was performed on an Illumina HiSeq 2500. A second roughly 6 to 12 cycle PCR used a sample-barcoded 5' primer and a J-beta primer mix. TCRdb redid the processing of the public reads, applying fastp at Q25 and MiXCR, and retained in-frame beta chains. Duplicate CDR3 protein sequences are folded into a single record with the most common DNA and genes. Counted in this sample were around 970,000 distinct CDR3 sequences; roughly 47% of them appeared once. The ten most abundant clones make up roughly a fifth of the sample. The specimen sequenced was blood. The source of these receptors is a woman in her sixties in good health.

This chain connects TRBV4-1 to TRBJ2-6, with unresolved D. Trimming took off 0 bases at V and 0 bases at J, with 12 bases between the two ends. CDR1 is MGHRA, CDR2 YSYEKL, per germline. CDR3 length equals 18 residues. The CDR3 nucleotides are TGCGCCAGCAGCCAAGAAGGGTCAGTCCCCTCTGGGGCCAACGTCCTGACTTTC. It is translated as CASSQEGSVPSGANVLTF.

The V call is TRBV2, the J call TRBJ2-3; a possible D gene is TRBD2 (6 bases). The germline V gene encodes CDR1 SNHLY and CDR2 FYNNEI. The CDR3 spans 15 residues. V gave up 5 bases and J gave up 5 bases, with 17 bases separating them. In DNA form, the CDR3 reads TGTGCCAGCAGTTTATTTGGGGCCGGGGGAGATACGCAGTATTTT. Translated: CASSLFGAGGDTQYF. The whole variable domain, filled in from reference TRBV2 and TRBJ2-3, reads EPEVTQTPSHQVTQMGQEVILRCVPISNHLYFYWYRQILGQKVEFLVSFYNNEISEKSEIFDDQFSVERPDGSNFTLKIRSTKLEDSAMYFCASSLFGAGGDTQYFGPGTRLTVL.

This clonotype was counted once. The rearrangement joins TRBV4-2 to TRBJ2-5; 10 nucleotides align to TRBD1. TRBJ2-7 explains the end of the DNA better; the J call may be wrong. CDR3 length equals 15 residues. Germline-derived CDR1 and CDR2 are LGHNA and YNFKEQ. DNA for the CDR3: TGTGCCAGCAGCCAAGCCGACAGGGGGCGATACGAGCAGTACTTC. Residues: CASSQADRGRYEQYF.

The V and J genes are TRBV29-1 and TRBJ2-3; possible D gene TRBD2, 6 bases. V was shortened by 7 bases and J by 2 bases, with 13 bases between the two germline ends. This CDR3 spans 13 amino acids. Germline assignment: CDR1 SQVTM and CDR2 ANQGSEA. The CDR3: CSGGRSNTDTQYF. Here the CDR3 DNA reads TGCAGCGGGGGGAGGTCTAACACAGATACGCAGTATTTT.

The rearrangement links TRBV7-2 to TRBJ2-5; 10 bases fit TRBD1. Trimming took 5 bases from V and 4 from J; bases not matched to a gene: 7. CDR1 is SGHTA, CDR2 FQGNSA, per germline. The CDR3 runs to 15 residues. DNA of the CDR3: TGTGCCAGCAGCCCCACGACAGGGGGCTCAGAGACCCAGTACTTC. As protein: CASSPTTGGSETQYF. The complete variable domain, with remaining parts taken from reference TRBV7-2 and TRBJ2-5, reads GAGVSQSPSNKVTEKGKDVELRCDPISGHTALYWYRQSLGQGLEFLIYFQGNSAPDKSGLPSDRFSAERTGGSVSTLTIQRTQQEDSAVYLCASSPTTGGSETQYFGPGTRLLVL.

The CDR3 bases are TGCGCCAGCAGCTTTTCCGGGACTAGCCCATCAACCGGGGAGCTGTTTTTT. Its translation is CASSFSGTSPSTGELFF. This chain links TRBV4-1 with TRBJ1-4; TRBD2 matches 9 bases. The J call is uncertain, as TRBJ2-2 better fits the DNA end. The germline V gene has CDR1 MGHRA and CDR2 YSYEKL. CDR3 size: 17 residues.

The chain couples TRBV20-1 to TRBJ2-1; D is possibly TRBD1 (5 bases). The length of the CDR3 is 13 residues. The V end lost 6 bases, the J end lost 4 bases, and 13 bases lay between the germline ends. Per germline, CDR1 DFQATT and CDR2 SNEGSKA (reference sequence). The CDR3 loop reads CSASIRGYNEQFF. The CDR3 coding sequence is TGCAGTGCCAGCATTAGGGGATACAATGAGCAGTTCTTC.

V and J are TRBV20-1 and TRBJ2-1; the match to TRBD2 covers 13 bases. The CDR3 is 16 residues long. V shed 6 bases and J 4 bases; nucleotides not matched to a gene: 9. CDR1 and CDR2 from the germline V gene are DFQATT and SNEGSKA (reference sequence). CDR3 amino acids: CSATTGLAGIYNEQFF. CDR3 in DNA: TGCAGTGCCACCACGGGACTAGCGGGAATTTACAATGAGCAGTTCTTC.

This sequence joins TRBV29-1 and TRBJ2-3; 8 bases are shared with TRBD2. The CDR3 runs to 15 residues. CDR1 is SQVTM and CDR2 is ANQGSEA in the germline V gene. Trimming cost V 2 bases and J 4 bases; bases outside gene matches: 8. In DNA, the CDR3 is TGCAGCGTTGAAAAGGGACGAGCGGGAGCAGATACGCAGTATTTT. Protein: CSVEKGRAGADTQYF.

The chain recombines TRBV11-2 with TRBJ2-7, with a possible D match to TRBD1 (6 bases). The CDR3 spans 14 residues. Per the germline V gene, CDR1 is SGHAT and CDR2 is FQNNGV. Deletions cut 1 base from V and 3 bases from J, with 10 bases between. The CDR3, as DNA: TGTGCCAGCAGCTTAGTCGACAGGTTCTACGAGCAGTACTTC. This encodes CASSLVDRFYEQYF.

The chain has TRBV12-3 or TRBV12-4 and TRBJ1-6, with TRBD1 as a possible D gene (5 bases). V gave up 6 bases and J gave up 9 bases, with 21 bases separating them. The CDR3 covers 16 residues. The CDR3 region has the DNA TGTGCCAGCAGCCGAAACCCCGGGACGTACCCTTCACCCCTCCACTTT. This translates into CASSRNPGTYPSPLHF.

The chain carries TRBV2 and TRBJ1-1; D uncertain. V gave up 4 bases and J gave up 2 bases, with 8 bases separating them. Germline lookup yields CDR1 SNHLY and CDR2 FYNNEI. The CDR3 loop spans 13 amino acids. The CDR3 sequence is CASSGNSNTEAFF. The CDR3 bases are TGTGCCAGCAGTGGTAACAGTAACACTGAAGCTTTCTTT.

The genes are TRBV7-3 and TRBJ1-1; D gene uncertain. This CDR3 has 14 amino acids. Germline-derived CDR1 and CDR2 are SGHTA and FQGTGA. V lost 6 bases and J lost 3, with 14 bases in between. CDR3 loop: CASRKGPTHTEAFF. The CDR3 nucleotides are TGTGCCAGCAGGAAAGGCCCAACCCACACTGAAGCTTTCTTT.

V and J are TRBV4-1 and TRBJ2-1, with TRBD2 matching 10 bases. Germline V gene lookup returns CDR1 MGHRA and CDR2 YSYEKL. With 1 base clipped from V and 6 bases from J, the junction kept 6 bases outside the gene matches. This CDR3 is built from 16 residues. The CDR3: CASSQAGTSVGNEQFF. The CDR3 bases are TGCGCCAGCAGCCAAGCCGGGACTAGCGTCGGCAATGAGCAGTTCTTC.

The gene calls are TRBV20-1 and TRBJ1-1; 7 bases fit TRBD1. Trimming took 6 bases from V and 4 from J; bases not matched to a gene: 11. This CDR3 contains 14 residues. Per germline, CDR1 DFQATT and CDR2 SNEGSKA (reference sequence). CDR3 amino acids: CSARYRGRSTEAFF. The DNA for the CDR3 is TGCAGTGCAAGATACAGGGGTCGGAGCACTGAAGCTTTCTTT.

The V gene is TRBV6-6, the J gene TRBJ2-3; tentative D call: TRBD2 (5 bases). V was clipped by 4 bases and J by 4 bases, with 15 bases between them. The CDR3 consists of 15 residues. Germline V CDR1 and CDR2: MNHNY, SVGAGI (reference sequence). This chain's CDR3 is CASSFSQRPPDTQYF. The CDR3 coding sequence is TGTGCCAGCAGTTTTAGTCAGCGGCCCCCAGATACGCAGTATTTT.

This chain uses TRBV5-4 with TRBJ2-1; D is unclear. CDR3 size: 9 residues. Germline CDR1 reads SGHNT; CDR2 reads YYREEE (reference sequence). The germline V and J ends were trimmed by 4 bases and 15 bases, with 8 bases remaining between them. The CDR3 region is CASSDVGFF. CDR3 in DNA: TGTGCCAGCAGCGATGTTGGGTTCTTC.

For this clonotype: Sequence at one end of the junction differs from germline and may be a read error. V gene TRBV3-1 combines with J gene TRBJ2-7, with 10 bases that match TRBD1. The germline CDR1 and CDR2 sequences are LGHDT and YNNKEL (reference sequence). This CDR3 comprises 15 residues. The CDR3 region has the DNA TGTACCAGCAGCCCAGCCGGGACAGGGGCATACGAGCAGTACTTC. Translation gives CTSSPAGTGAYEQYF.

This clonotype was counted only a few times. One junction end does not reproduce the germline sequence, and a read error may be involved. The chain recombines TRBV7-9 with TRBJ1-2, with TRBD1 identical over 8 bases. This CDR3 has 14 residues. Looked up from germline, CDR1 is SEHNR and CDR2 is FQNEAQ (reference sequence). The CDR3 DNA reads as TGCGCCAGCAGCTTGGGGGGACAGGACTATGGCTACACCTTC. Its translation: CASSLGGQDYGYTF.

This clonotype was observed many times. The J gene is TRBJ2-3, the V gene TRBV2; D call uncertain. Trimming left V 5 bases short and J 0 bases short, with 18 bases between. Germline V lookup: CDR1 SNHLY, CDR2 FYNNEI. This CDR3 region has 17 residues. As DNA, the CDR3 is TGTGCCAGCAGTAACCCATTAAACGACATTAGCACAGATACGCAGTATTTT. It codes for CASSNPLNDISTDTQYF.

J is TRBJ1-1 and V is TRBV20-1; no clear D. CDR1 is DFQATT and CDR2 is SNEGSKA in the germline V gene (reference sequence). The length of the CDR3 is 12 residues. V gave up 2 bases and J gave up 1 base, with 5 bases separating them. The CDR3 bases are TGCAGTGCTAGACGATGGAACACTGAAGCTTTCTTT. Protein product: CSARRWNTEAFF.

This chain joins TRBV29-1 and TRBJ1-1; TRBD1 matches at 7 bases. The CDR3 extends over 14 amino acids. J was trimmed by 4 bases and V by 6 bases; bases with no gene match: 11. Germline CDR1 reads SQVTM; CDR2 reads ANQGSEA. The CDR3 nucleotides are TGCAGCGTCACTCAGACAGGGTTGGGCACTGAAGCTTTCTTT. It specifies CSVTQTGLGTEAFF.